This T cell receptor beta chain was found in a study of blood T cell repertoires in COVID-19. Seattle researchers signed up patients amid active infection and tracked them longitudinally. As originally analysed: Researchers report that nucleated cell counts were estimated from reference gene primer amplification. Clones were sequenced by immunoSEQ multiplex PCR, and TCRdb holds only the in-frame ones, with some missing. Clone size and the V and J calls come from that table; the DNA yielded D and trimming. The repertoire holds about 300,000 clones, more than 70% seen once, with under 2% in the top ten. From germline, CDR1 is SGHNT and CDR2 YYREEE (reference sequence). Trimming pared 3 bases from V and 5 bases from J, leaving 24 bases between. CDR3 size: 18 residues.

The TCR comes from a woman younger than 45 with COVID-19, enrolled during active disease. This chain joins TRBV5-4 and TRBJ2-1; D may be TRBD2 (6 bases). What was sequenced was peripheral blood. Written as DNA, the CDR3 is TGTGCCAGCAGCTCCCCAGTGGGCGGGGCACGGGCCGACAATGAGCAGTTCTTC. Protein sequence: CASSSPVGGARADNEQFF.